This T cell receptor (beta chain) was recorded in a study of OX40 agonist ivuxolimab in advanced cancers. Only in-frame clones appear in the TCRdb table, and some are missing; sequencing was by immunoSEQ multiplex PCR. The sample carries 67,000 or so clones, about 88% recorded once. Losses at the gene ends were 3 bases for V and 7 bases for J; bases not matched to a gene: 6. Germline loops: CDR1 MNHEY, CDR2 SVGAGI. The CDR3 has 13 amino acids. This TCR was recovered from an adult with an advanced solid tumor such as melanoma, head and neck, liver or kidney cancer. The sample was CD4+ or CD8+ T cells sorted from blood, taken in a trial of the OX40 agonist ivuxolimab. The rearrangement uses TRBV6-5 and TRBJ2-7, with TRBD1 identical over 7 bases. CDR3 in amino acids: CASSYSGTAEQYF. CDR3 nucleotide sequence: TGTGCCAGCAGTTATTCGGGGACAGCGGAGCAGTACTTC.